The sequence of this T cell receptor (beta chain) was determined in a study of blood T cell repertoires in COVID-19. Study background: From T cells, B-cell-depleted T cells, or PBMCs came the material, which was cDNA or gDNA.

Some clones are missing from TCRdb's copy, which holds only in-frame ones; the method was immunoSEQ multiplex PCR. The sample records about 30,000 clones, around 89% being singletons. This TCR came from an older man with acute or convalescent COVID-19. The sample was peripheral blood.

The chain's CDR3 is CASSLGPSYEQYF. In nucleotides, the CDR3 is TGTGCCAGCAGCTTAGGGCCGTCCTACGAGCAGTACTTC. The chain carries TRBV7-6 and TRBJ2-7; D is uncertain. V was clipped by 1 base and J by 1 base, with 5 bases between them. CDR3 size: 13 residues. The germline V gene encodes CDR1 SGHVS and CDR2 FNYEAQ.